This TCR beta chain was captured by sequencing in a study of beta chain features in type 1 diabetes. Study as a whole: All samples together contributed 90 million to 110 million sorted cells for examination.

Expressed TCRB transcripts were sequenced, since all the RNA that had been isolated was reverse transcribed. Sequencing used immunoSEQ multiplex PCR; TCRdb keeps in-frame clones, though not all of them. The sample lists 250,000 to 300,000 clones, approximately 8.1% occurring once. Trimming stripped 1 base from V and 14 bases from J, with 15 bases between. Germline CDR1 and CDR2: MGHRA and YSYEKL. CDR3 length equals 13 residues. The clonotype originates from a woman between 18 and 29 years old in good health. The chain is built from TRBV4-1 and TRBJ2-1; D perhaps matches TRBD2 (6 bases). Source material: central memory CD4+ T cells from blood. This CDR3 reads CASSQAGDPLKFF. The CDR3 coding sequence is TGCGCCAGCAGCCAAGCGGGAGACCCCCTAAAGTTCTTC.